The sample holds a few counts of the clone carrying this T cell receptor beta chain. TCRdb analysed the RT-PCR reads with MiXCR anew, one entry per CDR3 protein. The data hold more than 850,000 distinct CDR3 sequences, with 15% to 20% observed a single time. The CDR3 has 12 amino acids. Trimming pared 5 bases from V and 11 bases from J, leaving 15 bases between. From germline, CDR1 is SGHNT and CDR2 YENEEA. This entry is derived from a study of patients and donors after allogeneic stem cell transplantation. The receptor comes from a human donor who was either an allogeneic HSCT recipient or a stem cell or donor lymphocyte infusion donor (not recorded which). It is not recorded whose cells these are; they may come from a transplant donor. V is TRBV11-3 and J is TRBJ1-1; no firm D call. Sequencing was performed on blood, either unsorted or a sorted T cell fraction (not recorded which). The CDR3 DNA reads TGTGCCAGCAGCCCGAGTGACTCTGTGGCTTTCTTT. Translating gives CASSPSDSVAFF.